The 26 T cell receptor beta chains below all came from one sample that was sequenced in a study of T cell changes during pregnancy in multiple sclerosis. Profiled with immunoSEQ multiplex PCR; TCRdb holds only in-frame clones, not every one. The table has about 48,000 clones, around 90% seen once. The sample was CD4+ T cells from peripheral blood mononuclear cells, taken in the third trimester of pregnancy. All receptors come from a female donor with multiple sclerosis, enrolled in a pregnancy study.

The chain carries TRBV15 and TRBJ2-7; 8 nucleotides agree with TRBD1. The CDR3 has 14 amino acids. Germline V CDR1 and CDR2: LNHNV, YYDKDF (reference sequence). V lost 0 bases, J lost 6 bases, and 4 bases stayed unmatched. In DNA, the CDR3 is TGTGCCACCAGCAGAGACAGGGGGCCGATCGAGCAGTACTTC. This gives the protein CATSRDRGPIEQYF.

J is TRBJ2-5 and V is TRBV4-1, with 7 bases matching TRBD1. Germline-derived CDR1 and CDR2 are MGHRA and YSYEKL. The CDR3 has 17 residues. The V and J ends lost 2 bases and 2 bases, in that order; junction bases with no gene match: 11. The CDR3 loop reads CASSQSATGLRQETQYF. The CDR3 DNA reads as TGCGCCAGCAGCCAATCTGCGACAGGGTTGCGGCAAGAGACCCAGTACTTC.

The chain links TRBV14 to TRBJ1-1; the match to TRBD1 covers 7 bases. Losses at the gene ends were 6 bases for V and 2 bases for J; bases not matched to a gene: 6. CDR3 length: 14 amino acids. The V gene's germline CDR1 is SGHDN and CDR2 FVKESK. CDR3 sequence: CASRPRTGNTEAFF. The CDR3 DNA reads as TGTGCCAGCAGACCTCGGACAGGCAACACTGAAGCTTTCTTT.

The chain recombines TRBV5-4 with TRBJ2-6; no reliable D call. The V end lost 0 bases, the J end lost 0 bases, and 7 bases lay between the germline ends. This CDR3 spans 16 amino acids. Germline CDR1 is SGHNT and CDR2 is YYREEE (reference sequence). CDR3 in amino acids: CASSLGGSSGANVLTF. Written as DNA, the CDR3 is TGTGCCAGCAGCTTGGGCGGCAGCTCTGGGGCCAACGTCCTGACTTTC. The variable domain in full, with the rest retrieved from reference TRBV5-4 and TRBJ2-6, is ETGVTQSPTHLIKTRGQQVTLRCSSQSGHNTVSWYQQALGQGPQFIFQYYREEENGRGNFPPRFSGLQFPNYSSELNVNALELDDSALYLCASSLGGSSGANVLTFGAGSRLTVL.

CDR3 bases: TGTGCCAGCAGCGCCCCGACCCCCGGGGGTGGCTACACCTTC. It encodes CASSAPTPGGGYTF. The chain is built from TRBV9 and TRBJ1-2, with a weak D call TRBD1 (5 bases). CDR1 is SGDLS and CDR2 is YYNGEE in the germline V gene. This CDR3 is 14 amino acids long. The V end lost 3 bases, the J end lost 7 bases, and 16 bases lay between the germline ends. The full variable domain, completed using reference TRBV9 and TRBJ1-2, is DSGVTQTPKHLITATGQRVTLRCSPRSGDLSVYWYQQSLDQGLQFLIQYYNGEERAKGNILERFSAQQFPDLHSELNLSSLELGDSALYFCASSAPTPGGGYTFGSGTRLTVV.

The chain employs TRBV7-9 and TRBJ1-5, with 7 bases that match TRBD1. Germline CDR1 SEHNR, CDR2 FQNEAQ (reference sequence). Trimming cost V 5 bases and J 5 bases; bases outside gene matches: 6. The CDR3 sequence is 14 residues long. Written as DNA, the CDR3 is TGTGCCAGCAGCCCGTTTGGGACAGATCAGCCCCAGCATTTT. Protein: CASSPFGTDQPQHF.

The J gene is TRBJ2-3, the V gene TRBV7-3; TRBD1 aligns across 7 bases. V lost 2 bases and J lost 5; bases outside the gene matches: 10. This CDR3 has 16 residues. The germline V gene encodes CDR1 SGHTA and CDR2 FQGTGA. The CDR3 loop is CASSLRQGEMVDTQYF. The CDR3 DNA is TGTGCCAGCAGCTTACGACAGGGTGAAATGGTAGATACGCAGTATTTT.

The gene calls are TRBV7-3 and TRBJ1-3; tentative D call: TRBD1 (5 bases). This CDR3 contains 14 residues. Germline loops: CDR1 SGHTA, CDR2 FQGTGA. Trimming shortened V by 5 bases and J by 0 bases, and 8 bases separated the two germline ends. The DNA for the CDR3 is TGTGCCAGCAGCCCGACAGTCTCTGGAAACACCATATATTTT. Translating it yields CASSPTVSGNTIYF.

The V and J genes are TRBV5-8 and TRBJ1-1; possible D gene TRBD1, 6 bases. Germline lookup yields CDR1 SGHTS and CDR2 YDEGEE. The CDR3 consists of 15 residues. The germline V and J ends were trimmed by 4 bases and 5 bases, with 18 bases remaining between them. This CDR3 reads CASSDRRQVGTEAFF. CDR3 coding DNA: TGTGCCAGCAGCGACCGTCGACAGGTGGGGACTGAAGCTTTCTTT. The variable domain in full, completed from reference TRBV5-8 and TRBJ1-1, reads EAGVTQSPTHLIKTRGQQATLRCSPISGHTSVYWYQQALGLGLQFLLWYDEGEERNRGNFPPRFSGRQFPNYSSELNVNALELEDSALYLCASSDRRQVGTEAFFGQGTRLTVV.

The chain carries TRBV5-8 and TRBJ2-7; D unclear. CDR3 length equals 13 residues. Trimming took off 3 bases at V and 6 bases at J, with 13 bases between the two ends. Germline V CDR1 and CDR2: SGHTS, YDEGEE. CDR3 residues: CASSSRTYGEQYF. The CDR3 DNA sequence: TGTGCCAGCAGCTCCCGAACTTACGGCGAGCAGTACTTC.

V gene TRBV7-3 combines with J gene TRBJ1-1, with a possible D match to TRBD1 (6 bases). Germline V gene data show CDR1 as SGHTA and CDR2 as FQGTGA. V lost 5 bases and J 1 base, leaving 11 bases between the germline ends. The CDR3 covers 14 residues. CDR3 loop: CASSPGVWNTEAFF. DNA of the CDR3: TGTGCCAGCAGCCCAGGGGTTTGGAACACTGAAGCTTTCTTT.

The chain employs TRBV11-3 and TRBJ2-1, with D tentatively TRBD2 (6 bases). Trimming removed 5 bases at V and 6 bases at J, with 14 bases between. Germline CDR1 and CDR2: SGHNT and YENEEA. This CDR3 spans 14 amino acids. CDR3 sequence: CASSPRGGPNEQFF. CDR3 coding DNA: TGTGCCAGCAGCCCGCGGGGAGGACCCAATGAGCAGTTCTTC.

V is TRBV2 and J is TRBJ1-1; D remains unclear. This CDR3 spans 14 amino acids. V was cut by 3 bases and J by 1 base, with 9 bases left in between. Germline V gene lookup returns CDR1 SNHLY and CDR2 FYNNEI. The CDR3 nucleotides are TGTGCCAGCAGTGAGGGCAGGCGGAACACTGAAGCTTTCTTT. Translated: CASSEGRRNTEAFF. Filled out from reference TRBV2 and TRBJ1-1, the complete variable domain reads EPEVTQTPSHQVTQMGQEVILRCVPISNHLYFYWYRQILGQKVEFLVSFYNNEISEKSEIFDDQFSVERPDGSNFTLKIRSTKLEDSAMYFCASSEGRRNTEAFFGQGTRLTVV.

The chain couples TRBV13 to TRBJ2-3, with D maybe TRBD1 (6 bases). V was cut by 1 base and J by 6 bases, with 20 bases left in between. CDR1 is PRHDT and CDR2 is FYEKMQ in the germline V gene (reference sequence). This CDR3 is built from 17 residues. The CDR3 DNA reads TGTGCCAGCAGCTTAGAAGCCGGACAGTTGGAAGCGGATACGCAGTATTTT. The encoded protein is CASSLEAGQLEADTQYF.

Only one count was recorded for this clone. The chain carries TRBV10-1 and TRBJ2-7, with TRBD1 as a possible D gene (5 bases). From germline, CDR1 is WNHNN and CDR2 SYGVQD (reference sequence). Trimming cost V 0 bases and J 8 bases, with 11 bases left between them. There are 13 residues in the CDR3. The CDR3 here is CASSESGQGKQYF. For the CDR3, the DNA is TGCGCCAGCAGTGAGTCCGGCCAGGGTAAGCAGTACTTC.

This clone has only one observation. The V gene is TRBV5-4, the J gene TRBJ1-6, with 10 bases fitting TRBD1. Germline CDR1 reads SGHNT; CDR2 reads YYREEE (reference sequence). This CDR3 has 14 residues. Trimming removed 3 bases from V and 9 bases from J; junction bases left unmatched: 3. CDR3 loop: CASSSDRGASPLHF. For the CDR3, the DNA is TGTGCCAGCAGCTCGGACAGGGGGGCTTCACCCCTCCACTTT.

CDR3 DNA: TGTGCCAGCAGCTTCCGGGACTACCACAATGAGCAGTTCTTC. Amino acid sequence: CASSFRDYHNEQFF. The chain recombines TRBV9 with TRBJ2-1; TRBD2 aligns across 7 bases. This CDR3 is built from 14 residues. V lost 4 bases, J lost 5 bases, and 6 bases stayed unmatched. CDR1 is SGDLS, CDR2 YYNGEE, per germline.

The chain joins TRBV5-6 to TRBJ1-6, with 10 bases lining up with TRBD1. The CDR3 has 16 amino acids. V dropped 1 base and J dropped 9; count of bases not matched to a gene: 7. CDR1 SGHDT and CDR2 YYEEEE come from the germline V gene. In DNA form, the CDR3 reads TGTGCCAGCAGCTTGACCCCGGGACAGGGGTTTTCACCCCTCCACTTT. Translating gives CASSLTPGQGFSPLHF. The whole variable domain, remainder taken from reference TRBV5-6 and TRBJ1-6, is DAGVTQSPTHLIKTRGQQVTLRCSPKSGHDTVSWYQQALGQGPQFIFQYYEEEERQRGNFPDRFSGHQFPNYSSELNVNALLLGDSALYLCASSLTPGQGFSPLHFGNGTRLTVT.

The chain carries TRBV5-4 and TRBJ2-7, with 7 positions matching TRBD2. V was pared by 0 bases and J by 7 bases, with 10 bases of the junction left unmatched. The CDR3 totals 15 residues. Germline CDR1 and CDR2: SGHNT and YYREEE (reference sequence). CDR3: CASSLERTRVGEQYF. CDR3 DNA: TGTGCCAGCAGCTTGGAAAGGACTAGGGTGGGGGAGCAGTACTTC.

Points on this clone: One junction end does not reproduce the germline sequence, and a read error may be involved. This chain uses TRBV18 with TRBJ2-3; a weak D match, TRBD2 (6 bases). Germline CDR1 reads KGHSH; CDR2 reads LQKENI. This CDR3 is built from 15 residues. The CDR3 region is CASSPLARSADTQYF. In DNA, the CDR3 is TGTGCCAGCTCGCCACTAGCTCGTAGCGCAGATACGCAGTATTTT.

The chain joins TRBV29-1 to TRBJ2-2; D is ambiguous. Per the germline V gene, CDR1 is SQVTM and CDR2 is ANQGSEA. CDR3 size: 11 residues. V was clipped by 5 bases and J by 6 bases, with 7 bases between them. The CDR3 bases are TGCAGCGTTCCTGTTTCCGGGGAGCTGTTTTTT. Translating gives CSVPVSGELFF.

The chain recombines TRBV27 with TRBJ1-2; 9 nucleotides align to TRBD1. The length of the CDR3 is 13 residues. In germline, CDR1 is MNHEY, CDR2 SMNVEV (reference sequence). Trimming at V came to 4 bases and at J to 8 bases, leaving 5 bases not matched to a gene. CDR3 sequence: CASSWDRALGYTF. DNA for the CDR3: TGTGCCAGCAGTTGGGACAGGGCTTTAGGCTACACCTTC.

The CDR3 region has the DNA TGCGCCAGCAGCCAAGTTACAGGGGTAGATACGCAGTATTTT. Protein sequence: CASSQVTGVDTQYF. The chain uses TRBV4-1 and TRBJ2-3; 7 bases are a match to TRBD1. This CDR3 contains 14 residues. Per the germline V gene, CDR1 is MGHRA and CDR2 is YSYEKL. V was clipped by 1 base and J by 5 bases; unmatched bases: 3.

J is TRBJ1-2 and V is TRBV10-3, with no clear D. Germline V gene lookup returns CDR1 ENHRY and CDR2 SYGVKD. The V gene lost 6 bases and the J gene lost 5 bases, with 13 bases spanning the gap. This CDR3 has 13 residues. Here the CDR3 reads CAIRTGLEYGYTF. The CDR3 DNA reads TGTGCCATCAGAACCGGACTGGAATATGGCTACACCTTC.

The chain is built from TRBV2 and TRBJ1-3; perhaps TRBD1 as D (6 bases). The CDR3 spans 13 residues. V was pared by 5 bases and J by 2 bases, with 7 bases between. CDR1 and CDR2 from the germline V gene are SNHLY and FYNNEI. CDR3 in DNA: TGTGCCAGCAGTACAGGGACTGGAAACACCATATATTTT. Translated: CASSTGTGNTIYF.

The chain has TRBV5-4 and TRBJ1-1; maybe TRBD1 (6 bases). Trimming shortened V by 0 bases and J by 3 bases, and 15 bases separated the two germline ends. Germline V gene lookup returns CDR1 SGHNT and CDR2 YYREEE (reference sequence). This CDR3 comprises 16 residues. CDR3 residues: CASSLVWQKGDTEAFF. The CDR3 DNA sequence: TGTGCCAGCAGCTTGGTGTGGCAAAAGGGGGACACTGAAGCTTTCTTT.